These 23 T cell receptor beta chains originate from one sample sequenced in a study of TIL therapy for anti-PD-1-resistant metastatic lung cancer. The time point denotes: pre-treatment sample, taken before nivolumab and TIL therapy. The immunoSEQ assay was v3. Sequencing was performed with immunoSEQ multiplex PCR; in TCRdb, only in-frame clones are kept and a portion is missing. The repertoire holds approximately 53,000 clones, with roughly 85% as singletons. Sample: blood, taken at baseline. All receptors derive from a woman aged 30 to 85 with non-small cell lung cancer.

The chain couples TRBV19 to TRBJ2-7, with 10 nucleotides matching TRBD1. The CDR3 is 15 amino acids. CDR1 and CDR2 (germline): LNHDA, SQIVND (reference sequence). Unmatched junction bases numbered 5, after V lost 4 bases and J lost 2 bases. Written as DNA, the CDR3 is TGTGCCAGTAGTACGAGGACAGGGGGGACCTACGAGCAGTACTTC. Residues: CASSTRTGGTYEQYF.

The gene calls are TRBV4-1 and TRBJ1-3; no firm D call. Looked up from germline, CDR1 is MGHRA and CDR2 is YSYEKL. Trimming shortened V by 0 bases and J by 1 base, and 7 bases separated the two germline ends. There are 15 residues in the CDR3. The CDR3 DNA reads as TGCGCCAGCAGCCAAGATCCTCAATCTGGAAACACCATATATTTT. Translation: CASSQDPQSGNTIYF.

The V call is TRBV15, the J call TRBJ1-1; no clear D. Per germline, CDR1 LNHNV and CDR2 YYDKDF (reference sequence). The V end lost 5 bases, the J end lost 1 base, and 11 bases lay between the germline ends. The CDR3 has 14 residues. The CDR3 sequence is CATSSQRRNTEAFF. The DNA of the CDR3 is TGTGCCACCAGCTCACAAAGGCGGAACACTGAAGCTTTCTTT. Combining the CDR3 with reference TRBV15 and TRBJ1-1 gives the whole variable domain DAMVIQNPRYQVTQFGKPVTLSCSQTLNHNVMYWYQQKSSQAPKLLFHYYDKDFNNEADTPDNFQSRRPNTSFCFLDIRSPGLGDTAMYLCATSSQRRNTEAFFGQGTRLTVV.

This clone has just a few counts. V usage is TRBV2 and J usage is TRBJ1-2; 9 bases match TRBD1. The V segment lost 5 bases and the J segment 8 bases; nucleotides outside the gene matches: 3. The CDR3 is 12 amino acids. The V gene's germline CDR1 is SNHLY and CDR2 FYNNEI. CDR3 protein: CASSLDRGGYTF. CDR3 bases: TGTGCCAGCAGTCTGGACAGGGGAGGCTACACCTTC.

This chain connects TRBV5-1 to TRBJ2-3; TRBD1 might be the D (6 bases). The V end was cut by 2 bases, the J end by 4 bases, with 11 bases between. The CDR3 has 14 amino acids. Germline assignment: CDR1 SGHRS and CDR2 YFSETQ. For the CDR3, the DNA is TGCGCCAGCAGCTTTTCTACAGGGCCAGATACGCAGTATTTT. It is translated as CASSFSTGPDTQYF.

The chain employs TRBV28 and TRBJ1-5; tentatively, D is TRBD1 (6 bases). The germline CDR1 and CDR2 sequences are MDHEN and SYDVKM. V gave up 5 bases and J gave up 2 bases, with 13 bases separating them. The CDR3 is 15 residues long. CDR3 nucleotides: TGTGCCAGCAGTACTACAGGGAATGGCAATCAGCCCCAGCATTTT. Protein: CASSTTGNGNQPQHF.

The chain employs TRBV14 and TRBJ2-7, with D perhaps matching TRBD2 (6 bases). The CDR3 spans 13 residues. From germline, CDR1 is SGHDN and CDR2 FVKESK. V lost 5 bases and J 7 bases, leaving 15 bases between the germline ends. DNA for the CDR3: TGTGCCAGCAGCGAGACCAGGGCGGGGGAGCAGTACTTC. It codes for CASSETRAGEQYF.

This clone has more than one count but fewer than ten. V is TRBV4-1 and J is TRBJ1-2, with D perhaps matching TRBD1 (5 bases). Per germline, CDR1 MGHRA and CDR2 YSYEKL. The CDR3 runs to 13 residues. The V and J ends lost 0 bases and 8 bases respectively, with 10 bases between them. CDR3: CASSQDRVGGYTF. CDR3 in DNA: TGCGCCAGCAGCCAAGACAGGGTTGGAGGCTACACCTTC.

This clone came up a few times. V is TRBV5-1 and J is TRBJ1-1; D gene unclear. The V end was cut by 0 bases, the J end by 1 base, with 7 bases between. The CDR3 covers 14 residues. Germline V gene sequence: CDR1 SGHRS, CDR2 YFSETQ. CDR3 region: CASSLDIQNTEAFF. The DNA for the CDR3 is TGCGCCAGCAGCTTGGACATCCAGAACACTGAAGCTTTCTTT.

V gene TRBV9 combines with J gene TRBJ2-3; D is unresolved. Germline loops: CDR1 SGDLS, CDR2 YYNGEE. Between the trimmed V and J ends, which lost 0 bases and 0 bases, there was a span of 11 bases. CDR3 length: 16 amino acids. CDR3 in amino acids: CASSVELHLSTDTQYF. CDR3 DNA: TGTGCCAGCAGCGTAGAGCTTCACCTAAGCACAGATACGCAGTATTTT. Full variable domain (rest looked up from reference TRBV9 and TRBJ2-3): DSGVTQTPKHLITATGQRVTLRCSPRSGDLSVYWYQQSLDQGLQFLIQYYNGEERAKGNILERFSAQQFPDLHSELNLSSLELGDSALYFCASSVELHLSTDTQYFGPGTRLTVL.

CDR3 amino acids: CASRTLGGNTDTQYF. The CDR3 nucleotides read TGTGCCAGCAGGACGTTGGGTGGAAACACAGATACGCAGTATTTT. The chain joins TRBV27 to TRBJ2-3; D uncertain. V shed 6 bases and J shed 2 bases, with 15 bases lying between them. The CDR3 covers 15 residues. In germline, CDR1 is MNHEY, CDR2 SMNVEV (reference sequence).

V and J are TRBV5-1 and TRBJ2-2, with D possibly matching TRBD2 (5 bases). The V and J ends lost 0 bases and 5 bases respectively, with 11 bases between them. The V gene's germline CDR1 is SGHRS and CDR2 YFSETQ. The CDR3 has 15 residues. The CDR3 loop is CASSLGISGTGELFF. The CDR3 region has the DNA TGCGCCAGCAGCTTGGGTATATCGGGGACCGGGGAGCTGTTTTTT. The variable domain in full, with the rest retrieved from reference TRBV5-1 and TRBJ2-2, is KAGVTQTPRYLIKTRGQQVTLSCSPISGHRSVSWYQQTPGQGLQFLFEYFSETQRNKGNFPGRFSGRQFSNSRSEMNVSTLELGDSALYLCASSLGISGTGELFFGEGSRLTVL.

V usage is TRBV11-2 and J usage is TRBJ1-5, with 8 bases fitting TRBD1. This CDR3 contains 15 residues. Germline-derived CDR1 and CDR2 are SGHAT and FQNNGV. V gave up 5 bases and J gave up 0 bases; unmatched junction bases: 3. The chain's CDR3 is CASSTGTGSNQPQHF. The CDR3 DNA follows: TGTGCCAGCAGCACTGGGACAGGTAGCAATCAGCCCCAGCATTTT.

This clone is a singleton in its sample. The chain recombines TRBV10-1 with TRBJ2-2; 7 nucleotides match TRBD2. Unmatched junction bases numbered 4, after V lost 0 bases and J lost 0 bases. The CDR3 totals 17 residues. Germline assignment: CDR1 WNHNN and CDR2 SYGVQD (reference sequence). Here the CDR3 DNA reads TGCGCCAGCAGTGAGTCGACGGGGGGACCGAACACCGGGGAGCTGTTTTTT. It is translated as CASSESTGGPNTGELFF.

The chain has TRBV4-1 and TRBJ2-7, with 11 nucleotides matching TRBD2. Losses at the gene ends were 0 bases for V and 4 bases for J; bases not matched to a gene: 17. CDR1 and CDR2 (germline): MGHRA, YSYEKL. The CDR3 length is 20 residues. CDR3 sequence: CASSQESVRSTSGSRYEQYF. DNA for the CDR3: TGCGCCAGCAGCCAAGAATCAGTAAGAAGTACTAGCGGGAGTAGGTACGAGCAGTACTTC.

CDR3 in amino acids: CASSDSGSRSTDEQFF. The CDR3, as DNA: TGTGCCAGCAGTGATTCGGGGTCCCGGAGCACGGATGAGCAGTTCTTC. V gene TRBV6-1 combines with J gene TRBJ2-1; tentative D call: TRBD2 (5 bases). The CDR3 length is 16 residues. CDR1 and CDR2 from the germline V gene are MNHNS and SASEGT. V lost 3 bases and J 8 bases, leaving 20 bases between the germline ends.

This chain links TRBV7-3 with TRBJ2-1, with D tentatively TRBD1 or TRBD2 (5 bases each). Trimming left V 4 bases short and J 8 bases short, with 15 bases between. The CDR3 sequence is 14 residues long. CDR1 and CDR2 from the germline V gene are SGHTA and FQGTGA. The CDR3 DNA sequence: TGTGCCAGCAGCTCTACCGGGGCTGGAGATGAGCAGTTCTTC. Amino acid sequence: CASSSTGAGDEQFF.

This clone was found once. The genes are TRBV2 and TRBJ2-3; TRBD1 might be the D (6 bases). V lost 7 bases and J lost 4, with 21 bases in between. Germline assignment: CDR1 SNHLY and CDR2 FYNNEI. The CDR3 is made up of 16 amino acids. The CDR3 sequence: CASIPLLTGQADTQYF. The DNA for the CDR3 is TGTGCCAGCATTCCACTCTTGACAGGTCAAGCAGATACGCAGTATTTT. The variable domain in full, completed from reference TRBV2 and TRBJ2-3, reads EPEVTQTPSHQVTQMGQEVILRCVPISNHLYFYWYRQILGQKVEFLVSFYNNEISEKSEIFDDQFSVERPDGSNFTLKIRSTKLEDSAMYFCASIPLLTGQADTQYFGPGTRLTVL.

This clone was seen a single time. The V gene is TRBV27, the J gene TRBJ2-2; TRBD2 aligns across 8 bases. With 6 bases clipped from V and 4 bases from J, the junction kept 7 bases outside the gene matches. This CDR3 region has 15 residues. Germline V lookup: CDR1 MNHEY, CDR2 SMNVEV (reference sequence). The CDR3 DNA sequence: TGTGCCAGCAGGACGGGGGGGCAGGGCACCGGGGAGCTGTTTTTT. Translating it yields CASRTGGQGTGELFF.

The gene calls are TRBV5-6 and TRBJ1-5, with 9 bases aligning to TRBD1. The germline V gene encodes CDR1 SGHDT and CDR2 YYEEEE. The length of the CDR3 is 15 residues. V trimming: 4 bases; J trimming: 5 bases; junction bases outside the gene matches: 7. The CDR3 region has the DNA TGTGCCAGCAGCCCCCGGGACAGGGTTGATCAGCCCCAGCATTTT. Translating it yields CASSPRDRVDQPQHF.

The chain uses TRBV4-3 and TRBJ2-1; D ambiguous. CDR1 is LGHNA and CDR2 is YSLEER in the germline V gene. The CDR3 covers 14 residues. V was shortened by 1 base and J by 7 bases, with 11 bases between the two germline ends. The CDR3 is CASSQGYRANEQFF. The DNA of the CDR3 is TGCGCCAGCAGCCAAGGATATAGGGCTAATGAGCAGTTCTTC.

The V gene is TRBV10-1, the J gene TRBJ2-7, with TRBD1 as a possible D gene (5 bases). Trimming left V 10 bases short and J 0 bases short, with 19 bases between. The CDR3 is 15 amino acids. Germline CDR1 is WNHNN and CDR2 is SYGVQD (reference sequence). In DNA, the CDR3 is TGCGCCACTCTTGGGCCAAGGGGAAGCTCCTACGAGCAGTACTTC. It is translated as CATLGPRGSSYEQYF.

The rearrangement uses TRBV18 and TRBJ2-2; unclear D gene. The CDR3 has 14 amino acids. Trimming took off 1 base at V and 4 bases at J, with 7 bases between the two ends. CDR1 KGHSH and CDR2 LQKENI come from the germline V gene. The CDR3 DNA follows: TGTGCCAGCTCACCACAGTCCCCCACCGGGGAGCTGTTTTTT. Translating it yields CASSPQSPTGELFF.